A selection of T cell receptor beta chains follows, all from one sample in a study of post-analysis software for immune sequencing data. TCRdb ran MiXCR on the PCR reads and lists one entry per CDR3 protein. Of some 800,000 distinct CDR3 sequences in the sample, about 43% were seen once. The sample consisted of blood. These TCRs come from a girl aged 10 to 17 with multiple sclerosis. The CDR3 runs from the conserved cysteine through the conserved F or W. A D gene is named only where the DNA matches it firmly. Clone size appears in some rows only: once, few, many, or a class for an expanded clone.

cdr3_aa cdr3_nt j_call d_call clone_size v_call
CASSEYRTRTVNEQFF TGTGCCAGCAGTGAATACAGAACTAGGACAGTCAATGAGCAGTTCTTC TRBJ2-1 - - TRBV25-1
CASSSPRQGQETQYF TGTGCCAGCAGTTCCCCTCGACAGGGCCAAGAGACCCAGTACTTC TRBJ2-5 TRBD1 many TRBV12-3/TRBV12-4
CASSLIPAGRETQYF TGTGCCAGCAGTTTAATCCCGGCGGGACGGGAGACCCAGTACTTC TRBJ2-5 - few TRBV28
CASSLAQLSSGANVLTF TGCGCCAGCAGCTTGGCGCAGTTGTCCTCTGGGGCCAACGTCCTGACTTTC TRBJ2-6 - - TRBV5-1
CASSSSAYEQYF TGTGCCAGCAGCTCATCAGCCTACGAGCAGTACTTC TRBJ2-7 - few TRBV7-8
CASSLLALGETQYF TGTGCCAGCAGCCTGCTAGCTTTGGGGGAGACCCAGTACTTC TRBJ2-5 - - TRBV3-1
CSARRVGQGAYNEQFF TGCAGTGCTAGGCGCGTGGGGCAGGGGGCCTACAATGAGCAGTTCTTC TRBJ2-1 TRBD1 few TRBV20-1
CASSETGADYGYTF TGTGCCAGCAGTGAAACCGGGGCGGACTATGGCTACACCTTC TRBJ1-2 - - TRBV6-1
CSATSRVPSSYNEQFF TGCAGTGCTACTAGCAGGGTTCCGAGCTCCTACAATGAGCAGTTCTTC TRBJ2-1 - few TRBV20-1
CASSKAPRDTQYF TGTGCCAGCAGCAAAGCGCCGCGAGATACGCAGTATTTT TRBJ2-3 - - TRBV21-1
CSVEGGALNEQFF TGCAGCGTTGAAGGTGGGGCCCTCAATGAGCAGTTCTTC TRBJ2-1 - - TRBV29-1
CASSTNLQYYEQYF TGTGCCAGCAGCACGAACCTCCAGTACTACGAGCAGTACTTC TRBJ2-7 - few TRBV7-2
CASSPYPLVGNQETQYF TGTGCCAGCAGCCCCTATCCTTTAGTCGGAAACCAAGAGACCCAGTACTTC TRBJ2-5 - few TRBV4-2
CSVGGGGGYTF TGCAGCGTTGGGGGCGGAGGGGGCTACACCTTC TRBJ1-2 - - TRBV29-1
CSVNRGSGPRGETQYF TGCAGCGTTAATCGGGGGTCGGGACCGCGGGGAGAGACCCAGTACTTC TRBJ2-5 - - TRBV29-1
CAISESGSNEQFF TGTGCCATCAGTGAGTCGGGCAGCAATGAGCAGTTCTTC TRBJ2-1 - few TRBV10-3
CASRAGTSGTLGQETQYF TGTGCCAGCAGGGCCGGGACTAGCGGGACCTTGGGGCAAGAGACCCAGTACTTC TRBJ2-5 TRBD2 - TRBV5-4
CASSYNIPGSGYTF TGTGCCAGCAGTTACAACATTCCAGGGTCCGGCTACACCTTC TRBJ1-2 - - TRBV6-5
CSVPQNYGYTF TGCAGCGTCCCCCAAAACTATGGCTACACCTTC TRBJ1-2 - - TRBV29-1
CASSRTGNLYEQYF TGTGCCAGCAGCCGGACAGGGAACCTCTACGAGCAGTACTTC TRBJ2-7 TRBD1 - TRBV12-3/TRBV12-4
CASSRLAGGPDTGELFF TGCGCCAGCAGCAGGTTAGCGGGAGGGCCTGACACCGGGGAGCTGTTTTTT TRBJ2-2 TRBD2 - TRBV4-3
CSAPLSSALYEQYF TGCAGTGCCCCGTTATCGTCGGCACTATACGAGCAGTACTTC TRBJ2-7 - - TRBV20-1
CASRLRTEGYGYTF TGCGCCAGCAGGTTGAGGACGGAGGGCTATGGCTACACCTTC TRBJ1-2 - once TRBV5-1
CASSYSRRELDNEQFF TGTGCCAGCAGTTACTCGCGACGGGAGTTGGACAATGAGCAGTTCTTC TRBJ2-1 - - TRBV6-6
CASSQSGPNTEAFF TGCGCCAGCAGCCAATCCGGGCCGAACACTGAAGCTTTCTTT TRBJ1-1 - - TRBV5-1
CASMLAGDTQYF TGTGCCAGCATGCTAGCGGGAGATACGCAGTATTTT TRBJ2-3 TRBD2 - TRBV2
CAIRASSGRALGDTQYF TGTGCCATCAGGGCATCTAGCGGGAGGGCCCTAGGTGATACGCAGTATTTT TRBJ2-3 TRBD2 - TRBV10-3
CASRPTGVGRETQYF TGTGCCAGCAGACCCACAGGGGTTGGACGAGAGACCCAGTACTTC TRBJ2-5 TRBD1 few TRBV28
CATEQTPGIHGGEQFF TGTGCCACCGAACAAACCCCGGGAATTCATGGGGGTGAGCAGTTCTTC TRBJ2-1 - - TRBV15
CASSADRAYYGYTF TGTGCCAGCAGTGCGGACAGGGCCTACTATGGCTACACCTTC TRBJ1-2 TRBD1 - TRBV6-1
CSARGGSNQPQHF TGCAGTGCCCGGGGGGGTAGCAATCAGCCCCAGCATTTT TRBJ1-5 - few TRBV20-1
CASSLLLLAGGPSRTDTQYF TGTGCCAGCAGTTTACTCCTCCTAGCGGGAGGGCCTAGTCGCACAGATACGCAGTATTTT TRBJ2-3 TRBD2 few TRBV28
CASSAGPKNIQYF TGTGCCAGCAGCGCGGGACCCAAAAACATTCAGTACTTC TRBJ2-4 - few TRBV5-6
CSVEATGGSLTDTQYF TGCAGCGTTGAAGCGACAGGGGGAAGTCTTACAGATACGCAGTATTTT TRBJ2-3 TRBD1 - TRBV29-1
CATSSQKGREGLFLSYNEQFF TGTGCCACCAGCAGCCAGAAGGGGCGGGAGGGCCTCTTTTTATCCTACAATGAGCAGTTCTTC TRBJ2-1 TRBD2 - TRBV15
CASSWTHEQYF TGTGCCAGCAGCTGGACTCACGAGCAGTACTTC TRBJ2-7 - - TRBV5-5
CASSATSGLAKNIQYF TGTGCCAGCAGCGCTACTAGCGGGTTGGCCAAAAACATTCAGTACTTC TRBJ2-4 TRBD2 - TRBV9